The 23 T cell receptor beta chains below all came from one sample that was sequenced in a study of cytomegalovirus exposure and HLA in healthy donors. The table came from immunoSEQ multiplex PCR; TCRdb's copy has only in-frame clones and leaves some out. This sample carries 120,000 to 150,000 clones, approximately 86% of them seen once, and the ten largest clones take 7.5% to 10%. Material: PBMCs. The receptors come from a woman in her late teens or twenties in good health and CMV-seropositive.

The CDR3 bases are TGTGCCAGCAGCGTAGCCCCGGGACTGCACAATGAGCAGTTCTTC. This encodes CASSVAPGLHNEQFF. The rearrangement joins TRBV9 to TRBJ2-1; D is possibly TRBD2 (6 bases). Germline assignment: CDR1 SGDLS and CDR2 YYNGEE. Trimming pared 0 bases from V and 5 bases from J, leaving 12 bases between. The CDR3 contains 15 residues.

The chain couples TRBV28 to TRBJ1-2; 9 bases line up with TRBD1. The CDR3 is 14 amino acids. The trim removed 2 bases at V and 7 bases at J, leaving 5 bases unmatched. The germline CDR1 and CDR2 sequences are MDHEN and SYDVKM. CDR3 loop: CASSLTGGVGGYTF. Here the CDR3 DNA reads TGTGCCAGCAGTTTAACAGGGGGCGTAGGTGGCTACACCTTC.

The chain links TRBV28 to TRBJ1-4, with 8 bases aligning to TRBD1. The junction had 5 bases not matched to a gene; V was cut back by 3 bases and J by 8 bases. This CDR3 has 14 residues. The germline V gene encodes CDR1 MDHEN and CDR2 SYDVKM. In DNA form, the CDR3 reads TGTGCCAGCAGTTTGAGCAGGGGGCAAGAAAAACTGTTTTTT. It encodes CASSLSRGQEKLFF.

Notes on this clone: Other DNA sequences in the sample encode the same CDR3. CDR3 nucleotides: TGCGCCAGCAGCCAAGGGACTAGCGGAGGGGGCTCCTACAATGAGCAGTTCTTC. The encoded protein is CASSQGTSGGGSYNEQFF. The gene calls are TRBV4-1 and TRBJ2-1, with TRBD2 matching over 10 bases. The V segment lost 1 base and the J segment 0 bases; nucleotides outside the gene matches: 6. Germline assignment: CDR1 MGHRA and CDR2 YSYEKL. The CDR3 extends over 18 amino acids.

This sequence joins TRBV10-3 and TRBJ2-3; 8 bases are a match to TRBD2. V trimming: 2 bases; J trimming: 3 bases; junction bases outside the gene matches: 4. Germline CDR1 is ENHRY and CDR2 is SYGVKD. This CDR3 is 15 amino acids long. The CDR3 nucleotides read TGTGCCATCAGTGAGGGACTAGCCAGAACAGATACGCAGTATTTT. This sequence encodes CAISEGLARTDTQYF.

CDR3 bases: TGTGCCAGCAGCGAGGAGGGCGGCGGGGGCACCTACGAGCAGTACTTC. This codes for CASSEEGGGGTYEQYF. V gene TRBV13 combines with J gene TRBJ2-7; tentative D call: TRBD2 (7 bases). Trimming removed 5 bases at V and 2 bases at J, with 19 bases between. Germline values: CDR1 PRHDT, CDR2 FYEKMQ (reference sequence). The CDR3 covers 16 residues.

The V call is TRBV15, the J call TRBJ2-3; 13 bases line up with TRBD2. V dropped 5 bases and J dropped 4; count of bases not matched to a gene: 6. This CDR3 region has 16 residues. The germline V gene encodes CDR1 LNHNV and CDR2 YYDKDF (reference sequence). CDR3 nucleotides: TGTGCCACCAGCGGCATACTAGCGGGAGGGCCAGATACGCAGTATTTT. It is translated as CATSGILAGGPDTQYF.

The V gene is TRBV28, the J gene TRBJ2-2, with D tentatively TRBD2 (8 bases). V was shortened by 6 bases and J by 4 bases, with 12 bases between the two germline ends. Germline V gene sequence: CDR1 MDHEN, CDR2 SYDVKM. This CDR3 has 14 residues. The CDR3 is CASRRGDSTGELFF. CDR3 DNA: TGTGCCAGCAGGCGGGGGGACAGCACCGGGGAGCTGTTTTTT.

To note about this clone: Distinct nucleotide sequences in the sample also encode this CDR3. V usage is TRBV7-9 and J usage is TRBJ1-2; possibly TRBD1 for D (5 bases). Germline V gene lookup returns CDR1 SEHNR and CDR2 FQNEAQ (reference sequence). This CDR3 is built from 13 residues. Trimming removed 1 base at V and 5 bases at J, with 8 bases between. This CDR3 is CASSLGQTYGYTF. CDR3 nucleotide sequence: TGTGCCAGCAGCTTAGGACAGACTTATGGCTACACCTTC.

V and J are TRBV25-1 and TRBJ1-4, with 8 bases aligning to TRBD1. This CDR3 is built from 15 residues. Germline CDR1 is MGHDK and CDR2 is SYGVNS. V lost 8 bases, J lost 8 bases, and 13 bases stayed unmatched. The CDR3 loop is CASGAMTGVREKLFF. CDR3 coding DNA: TGTGCCAGCGGAGCAATGACAGGGGTGAGAGAAAAACTGTTTTTT. The variable domain in full, completed from reference TRBV25-1 and TRBJ1-4, reads EADIYQTPRYLVIGTGKKITLECSQTMGHDKMYWYQQDPGMELHLIHYSYGVNSTEKGDLSSESTVSRIRTEHFPLTLESARPSHTSQYLCASGAMTGVREKLFFGSGTQLSVL.

The genes are TRBV30 and TRBJ2-5, with a weak D call TRBD2 (5 bases). This CDR3 region has 13 residues. Trimming cost V 2 bases and J 4 bases, with 11 bases left between them. CDR1 and CDR2 (germline): GTSNPN, SVGIG (reference sequence). The CDR3 spells CAWSFQGGETQYF. Written as DNA, the CDR3 is TGTGCCTGGAGTTTTCAAGGAGGAGAGACCCAGTACTTC.

This clone was observed a few times. The CDR3 DNA sequence: TGCGCCAGCAGCCAAACGCAGGGGGCCCCCTACGAGCAGTACTTC. It encodes CASSQTQGAPYEQYF. This chain links TRBV4-3 with TRBJ2-7; 8 bases fit TRBD1. V lost 2 bases and J lost 2; bases outside the gene matches: 5. The CDR3 is 15 residues long. The germline CDR1 and CDR2 sequences are LGHNA and YSLEER.

The CDR3 here is CASSPQGQQGANVLTF. CDR3 DNA: TGTGCCAGCAGTCCCCAGGGACAGCAGGGGGCCAACGTCCTGACTTTC. This chain joins TRBV2 and TRBJ2-6, with TRBD1 identical over 7 bases. Germline V lookup: CDR1 SNHLY, CDR2 FYNNEI. This CDR3 is built from 16 residues. J gave up 4 bases and V 5 bases, and 8 bases lay outside the gene matches.

The J gene is TRBJ2-7, the V gene TRBV4-3; TRBD1 is a possible D gene (5 bases). V was clipped by 1 base and J by 5 bases, with 9 bases between them. This CDR3 comprises 13 residues. CDR1 is LGHNA and CDR2 is YSLEER in the germline V gene. CDR3 protein: CASSQVQGDEQYF. The CDR3 nucleotides read TGCGCCAGCAGCCAAGTCCAAGGGGACGAGCAGTACTTC.

The CDR3 sequence: CASSPGQGPFSGNTIYF. In DNA, the CDR3 is TGTGCCAGCAGCCCCGGACAGGGCCCTTTTTCTGGAAACACCATATATTTT. This chain uses TRBV4-2 with TRBJ1-3; 8 bases agree with TRBD1. The CDR3 is 17 residues long. Trimming removed 4 bases from V and 1 base from J; junction bases left unmatched: 9. CDR1 and CDR2 from the germline V gene are LGHNA and YNFKEQ.

The gene calls are TRBV30 and TRBJ1-6; D perhaps matches TRBD1 (6 bases). V was clipped by 8 bases and J by 7 bases, with 15 bases between them. The germline gives CDR1 GTSNPN, CDR2 SVGIG (reference sequence). This CDR3 region has 13 residues. Here the CDR3 DNA reads TGTGCCGCGAACCAACAGGGAAATTCACCCCTCCACTTT. Its translation: CAANQQGNSPLHF. The whole variable domain, remainder taken from reference TRBV30 and TRBJ1-6, is SQTIHQWPATLVQPVGSPLSLECTVEGTSNPNLYWYRQAAGRGLQLLFYSVGIGQISSEVPQNLSASRPQDRQFILSSKKLLLSDSGFYLCAANQQGNSPLHFGNGTRLTVT.

The chain is built from TRBV7-2 and TRBJ1-1; 8 nucleotides align to TRBD1. V shed 3 bases, J shed 4 bases, and the junction held 1 base outside the gene matches. The length of the CDR3 is 13 residues. The germline gives CDR1 SGHTA, CDR2 FQGNSA. CDR3 DNA: TGTGCCAGCAGCTTGACAGGGGCCACTGAAGCTTTCTTT. This codes for CASSLTGATEAFF.

V is TRBV5-4 and J is TRBJ2-7; 9 bases agree with TRBD1. J was trimmed by 1 base and V by 4 bases; bases with no gene match: 6. CDR3 length: 15 residues. In germline, CDR1 is SGHNT, CDR2 YYREEE (reference sequence). The chain's CDR3 is CASSTDRGLSYEQYF. The DNA of the CDR3 is TGTGCCAGCAGCACGGACAGGGGACTTTCCTACGAGCAGTACTTC.

The genes are TRBV5-4 and TRBJ2-6; TRBD1 matches 7 bases. V lost 4 bases and J lost 0; bases outside the gene matches: 10. The germline CDR1 and CDR2 sequences are SGHNT and YYREEE (reference sequence). This CDR3 is built from 18 residues. In DNA form, the CDR3 reads TGTGCCAGCAGCAACGGACAGGTGATAATCTCTGGGGCCAACGTCCTGACTTTC. Its translation: CASSNGQVIISGANVLTF.

This rearrangement joins TRBV7-2 to TRBJ1-1; unclear D gene. The CDR3 length is 12 residues. Germline CDR1 SGHTA, CDR2 FQGNSA. Trimming cost V 6 bases and J 9 bases, with 14 bases left between them. CDR3 in DNA: TGTGCCAGCAGTTGGAGTCAGACTCAAGCTTTCTTT. Protein: CASSWSQTQAFF.

This chain connects TRBV7-9 to TRBJ2-1, with 7 positions matching TRBD1. The CDR3 covers 18 residues. Losses at the gene ends were 5 bases for V and 3 bases for J; bases not matched to a gene: 16. Germline lookup yields CDR1 SEHNR and CDR2 FQNEAQ (reference sequence). CDR3 sequence reads: CASSPPLGVHRGYNEQFF. DNA of the CDR3: TGTGCCAGCAGCCCCCCCTTGGGAGTTCACAGGGGCTACAATGAGCAGTTCTTC.

This chain joins TRBV19 and TRBJ2-5, with TRBD2 matching over 14 bases. The CDR3 runs to 16 residues. V lost 5 bases to trimming and J lost 6 bases; unmatched junction nucleotides: 8. Germline V gene lookup returns CDR1 LNHDA and CDR2 SQIVND (reference sequence). CDR3 amino acids: CASSSRLAGGPKTQYF. The CDR3 nucleotides read TGTGCCAGTAGTTCCAGACTAGCGGGAGGGCCGAAGACCCAGTACTTC.

As to this clone: The sample contains more than one DNA sequence encoding this CDR3. The gene calls are TRBV15 and TRBJ2-7; TRBD2 is a possible D gene (5 bases). V was shortened by 0 bases and J by 4 bases, with 7 bases between the two germline ends. CDR1 is LNHNV, CDR2 YYDKDF, per germline (reference sequence). The CDR3 covers 13 residues. For the CDR3, the DNA is TGTGCCACCAGCAGAGATCGCGGGTACGAGCAGTACTTC. Amino acid sequence: CATSRDRGYEQYF.